Listed below are T cell receptor beta chains from one sample, sequenced in a study of blood T cell repertoires in COVID-19. Assay used: immunoSEQ multiplex PCR; TCRdb lists only in-frame clones, some missing. The sample has 150,000 or so clones, roughly 85% seen once. The specimen sequenced was PBMCs or T cells enriched from blood (not recorded which). The receptor set was obtained from a man aged 60 to 75 who had recovered from COVID-19. The CDR3 runs from the conserved cysteine through the conserved F or W. Part of the rows lack a size; the others show once, few, many or a class for expanded clones.

j_call v_call clone_size cdr3_aa
TRBJ2-3 TRBV6-5 . CASRSYSTDTQYF
TRBJ2-7 TRBV7-9 . CASSEGQGFSYEQYF
TRBJ2-1 TRBV5-5 . CASSFSAGGRNEQFF
TRBJ2-2 TRBV6-4 . CASSLSGGELFF
TRBJ2-1 TRBV7-8 . CASSQGQGFDNEQFF
TRBJ1-2 TRBV28 . CASSPPGQGGYTF
TRBJ2-4 TRBV19 . CASSIPSMGLAKNIQYF
TRBJ2-7 TRBV27 once CASSFHRDRSSYEQYF
TRBJ2-1 TRBV6-5 . CASTGTSFYNEQFF
TRBJ2-5 TRBV2 . CASSDRAGETQYF
TRBJ2-3 TRBV7-9 . CASSPRGATDTQYF
TRBJ2-7 TRBV6-6 few CASSGTSGGFYEQYF
TRBJ1-2 TRBV2 few CASRDRASNYGYTF
TRBJ2-7 TRBV5-5 . CASSLIPGTGYEQYF
TRBJ1-5 TRBV28 once CASHPSGTPYSNQPQHF
TRBJ2-3 TRBV9 . CASSATSSTDTQYF
TRBJ2-3 TRBV7-6 . CASSLAPREGGSTDTQYF
TRBJ2-3 TRBV7-6 . CASSFSMPPDTQYF
TRBJ1-5 TRBV28 . CASRTRLIGNQPQHF
TRBJ2-1 TRBV11-3 . CASSLAGYGTSGNNEQFF
TRBJ2-2 TRBV19 . CASSPGTGIGELFF
TRBJ2-2 TRBV24-1 . CATSDLPGTGNTGELFF
TRBJ2-3 TRBV24-1 once CATSRQGADTQYF
TRBJ2-1 TRBV9 . CASSVSQMDNEQFF
TRBJ1-3 TRBV6-1 . CASSEGRVLGNTIYF
TRBJ2-2 TRBV7-2 . CASSLRNSGNTGELFF
TRBJ2-3 TRBV27 few CASSSWAGATDTQYF
TRBJ2-5 TRBV3-1/TRBV3-2 . CASRILRGAQYF
TRBJ2-3 TRBV19 . CASSYTDTQYF
TRBJ2-1 TRBV7-8 few CASSQSGRVLSYNEQFF